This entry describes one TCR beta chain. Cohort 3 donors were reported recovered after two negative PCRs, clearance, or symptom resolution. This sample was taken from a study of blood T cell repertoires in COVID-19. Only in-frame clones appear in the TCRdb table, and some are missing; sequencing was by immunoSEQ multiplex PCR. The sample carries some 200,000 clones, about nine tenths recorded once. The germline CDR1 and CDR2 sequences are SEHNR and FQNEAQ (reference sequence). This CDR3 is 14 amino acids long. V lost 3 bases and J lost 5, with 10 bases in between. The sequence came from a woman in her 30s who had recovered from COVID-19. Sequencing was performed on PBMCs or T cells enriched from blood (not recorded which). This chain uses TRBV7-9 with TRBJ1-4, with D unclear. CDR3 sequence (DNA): TGTGCCAGCAGCTTGGAGAAGCCCAATGAAAAACTGTTTTTT. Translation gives CASSLEKPNEKLFF.